This paragraph reports one TCR beta chain. Its target is not known. This record belongs to a study of blood T cells in healthy people across ages. Whole-study findings and limits: Underestimates were what the diversity estimates from one million T cells were considered to be.

Through a sample-barcoded 5' primer and a J-beta primer mix, a second PCR was run for roughly 6 to 11 cycles. Each of the cDNA molecules was tagged by a template-switch adaptor with 12 random nucleotides. TCRdb itself ran the 5' RACE reads through MiXCR, one entry per CDR3 protein. The profile shows some 560,000 distinct CDR3 sequences, about 27% of them singletons. V shed 6 bases, J shed 2 bases, and the junction held 8 bases outside the gene matches. CDR3 size: 16 residues. This sample also appeared in a second study, on T cells of mothers and their children. That paper adds: Related pairs of mothers and children showed slightly higher, non-significant overlap versus unrelated pairs. Researchers found no T cell clones that were persistent and microchimeric.

The chain carries TRBV12-3 or TRBV12-4 and TRBJ1-3; TRBD1 matches 9 bases. The sequence derives from a boy aged 2-9 years in good health. Sequenced sample: blood. The CDR3 nucleotides are TGTGCCAGCAGGTTAACCGGGACAGGGACTGGAAACACCATATATTTT. Translating it yields CASRLTGTGTGNTIYF.